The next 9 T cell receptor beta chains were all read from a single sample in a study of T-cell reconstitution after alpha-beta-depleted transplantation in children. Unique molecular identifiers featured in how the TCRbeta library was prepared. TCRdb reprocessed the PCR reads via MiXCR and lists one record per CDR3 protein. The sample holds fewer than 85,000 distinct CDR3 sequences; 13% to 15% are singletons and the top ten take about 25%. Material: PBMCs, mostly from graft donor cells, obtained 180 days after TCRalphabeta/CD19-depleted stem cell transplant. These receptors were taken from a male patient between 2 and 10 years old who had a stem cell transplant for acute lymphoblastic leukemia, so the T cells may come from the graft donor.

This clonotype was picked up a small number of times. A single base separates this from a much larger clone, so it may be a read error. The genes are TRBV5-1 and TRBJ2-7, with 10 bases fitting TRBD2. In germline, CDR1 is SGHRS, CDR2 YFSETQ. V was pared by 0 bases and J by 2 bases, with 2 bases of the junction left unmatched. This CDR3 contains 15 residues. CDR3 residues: CASSLVGLAAYEQYF. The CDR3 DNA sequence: TGCGCCAGCAGCTTGGTAGGACTAGCGGCCTACGAGCAGTACTTC. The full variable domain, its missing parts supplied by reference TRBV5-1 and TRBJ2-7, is KAGVTQTPRYLIKTRGQQVTLSCSPISGHRSVSWYQQTPGQGLQFLFEYFSETQRNKGNFPGRFSGRQFSNSRSEMNVSTLELGDSALYLCASSLVGLAAYEQYFGPGTRLTVT.

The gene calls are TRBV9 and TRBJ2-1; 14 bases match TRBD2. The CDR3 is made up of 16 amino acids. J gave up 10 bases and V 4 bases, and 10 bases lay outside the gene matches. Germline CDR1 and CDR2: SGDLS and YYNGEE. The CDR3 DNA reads TGTGCCAGCAGCCAGACTAGCGGGAGGGGGTTTGGGGAGCAGTTCTTC. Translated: CASSQTSGRGFGEQFF.

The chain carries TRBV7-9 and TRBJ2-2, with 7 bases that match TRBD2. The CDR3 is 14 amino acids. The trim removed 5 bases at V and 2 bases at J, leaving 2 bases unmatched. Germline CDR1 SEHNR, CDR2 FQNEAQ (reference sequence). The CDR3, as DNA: TGTGCCAGCAGCGCTAGCGGTAACACCGGGGAGCTGTTTTTT. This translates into CASSASGNTGELFF.

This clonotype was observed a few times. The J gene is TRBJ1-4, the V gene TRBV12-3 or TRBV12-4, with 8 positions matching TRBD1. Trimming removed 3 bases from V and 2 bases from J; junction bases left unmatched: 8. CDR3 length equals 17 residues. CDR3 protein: CASSFGQGGLTNEKLFF. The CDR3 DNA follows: TGTGCCAGCAGTTTCGGACAGGGTGGACTTACTAATGAAAAACTGTTTTTT.

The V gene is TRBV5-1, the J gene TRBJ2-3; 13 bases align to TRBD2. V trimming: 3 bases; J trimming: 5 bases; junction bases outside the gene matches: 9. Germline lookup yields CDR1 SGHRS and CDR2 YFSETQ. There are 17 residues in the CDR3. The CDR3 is CASSSGFTSGGEDTQYF. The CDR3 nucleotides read TGCGCCAGCAGCTCCGGCTTCACTAGCGGGGGGGAAGATACGCAGTATTTT.

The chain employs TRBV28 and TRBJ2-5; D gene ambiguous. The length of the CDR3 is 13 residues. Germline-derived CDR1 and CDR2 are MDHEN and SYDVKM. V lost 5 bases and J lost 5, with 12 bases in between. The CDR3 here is CASSQWLGETQYF. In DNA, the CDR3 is TGTGCCAGCAGTCAATGGCTCGGGGAGACCCAGTACTTC. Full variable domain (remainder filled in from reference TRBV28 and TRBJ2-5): DVKVTQSSRYLVKRTGEKVFLECVQDMDHENMFWYRQDPGLGLRLIYFSYDVKMKEKGDIPEGYSVSREKKERFSLILESASTNQTSMYLCASSQWLGETQYFGPGTRLLVL.

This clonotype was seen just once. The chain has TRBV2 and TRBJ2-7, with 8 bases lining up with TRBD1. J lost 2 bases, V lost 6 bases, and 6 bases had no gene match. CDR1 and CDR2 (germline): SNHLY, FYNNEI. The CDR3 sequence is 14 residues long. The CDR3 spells CASSLLTGAYEQYF. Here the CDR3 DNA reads TGTGCCAGCAGCCTCCTGACAGGGGCCTACGAGCAGTACTTC.

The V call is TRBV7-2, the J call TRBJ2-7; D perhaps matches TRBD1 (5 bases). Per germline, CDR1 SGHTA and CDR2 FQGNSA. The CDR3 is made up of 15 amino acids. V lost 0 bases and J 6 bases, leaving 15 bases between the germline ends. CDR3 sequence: CASSLAKGWSVEQYF. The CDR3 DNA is TGTGCCAGCAGCTTAGCGAAGGGGTGGAGCGTCGAGCAGTACTTC.

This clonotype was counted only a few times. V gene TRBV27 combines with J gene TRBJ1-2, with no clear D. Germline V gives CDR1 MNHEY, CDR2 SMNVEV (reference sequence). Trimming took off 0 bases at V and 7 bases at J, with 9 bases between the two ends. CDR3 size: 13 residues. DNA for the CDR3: TGTGCCAGCAGTTTATCGAACAGCGGTGGCTACACCTTC. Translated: CASSLSNSGGYTF.